What follows is one T cell receptor (beta chain) and its context. The germline CDR1 and CDR2 sequences are LGHNA and YSLEER. This CDR3 has 16 residues. V shed 4 bases and J 6 bases; nucleotides not matched to a gene: 10. The sample is drawn from a study of T-cell reconstitution after alpha-beta-depleted transplantation in children. Unique molecular identifiers were used to barcode this TCRbeta library. TCRdb ran MiXCR on the PCR reads and lists one entry per CDR3 protein. The table records 500,000 or so distinct CDR3 sequences, less than 35% of them present only once. The receptor was derived from a human donor who donated a stem cell graft to a child with aplastic anemia. The rearrangement uses TRBV4-3 and TRBJ2-1, with 9 bases identical to TRBD2. Sample: PBMCs from the stem cell graft donor, taken from the stem cell graft. The CDR3 region is CASSLISGGPFNEQFF. CDR3 in DNA: TGCGCCAGCAGCCTTATTAGCGGGGGCCCGTTCAATGAGCAGTTCTTC.